This T cell receptor (beta chain) was captured by sequencing in a study of blood T cell repertoires in COVID-19. Across the study: Italy, Spain and the United States were the sources of the convalescent and acute COVID-19 samples. T cells, B-cell-depleted T cells, or PBMCs provided the cDNA or gDNA that served as material.

Germline CDR1 is SGHNT and CDR2 is YENEEA. There are 14 residues in the CDR3. V was pared by 5 bases and J by 2 bases, with 11 bases between. As originally analysed: Nucleated cell counts were estimated from reference gene primer amplification. Clones were read by immunoSEQ multiplex PCR, and TCRdb kept only the in-frame ones, dropping some. The DNA was the basis for D and trimming; V, J and clone size are from that table. The table shows about 250,000 clones, with around 83% occurring only once. The chain uses TRBV11-3 and TRBJ2-3; possibly TRBD2 for D (5 bases). The receptor's source is a man older than 75 with acute or convalescent COVID-19. The sample comprised peripheral blood. This CDR3 reads CASSPREHTDTQYF. The CDR3 DNA reads TGTGCCAGCAGCCCGAGGGAACACACAGATACGCAGTATTTT.